The 20 T cell receptor beta chains reported below all come from one sample, sequenced in a study of CD8 T cells in ankylosing spondylitis. MiXCR was run by TCRdb on the 5' RACE reads, yielding one entry per CDR3 protein. This table has almost 400,000 distinct CDR3 sequences, about 22% appearing once. Findings of the study overall: Blood of patients with ankylosing spondylitis appeared to be characterized by a TCR beta motif of eight highly homologous variants.

Their recognized antigens are unknown. Material for sequencing was blood, either unsorted or a sorted T cell fraction (not recorded which). These TCRs come from a male donor with ankylosing spondylitis.

The chain combines TRBV5-1 with TRBJ2-3; 9 positions match TRBD2. V trimming: 0 bases; J trimming: 0 bases; junction bases outside the gene matches: 2. Germline CDR1 reads SGHRS; CDR2 reads YFSETQ. The CDR3 has 16 residues. The CDR3 spells CASSLVTSGSTDTQYF. CDR3 bases: TGCGCCAGCAGCTTGGTAACTAGCGGGAGCACAGATACGCAGTATTTT.

This chain connects TRBV5-1 to TRBJ2-5; D perhaps matches TRBD2 (5 bases). The CDR3 runs to 15 residues. Germline CDR1 is SGHRS and CDR2 is YFSETQ. V lost 2 bases and J lost 1, with 12 bases in between. CDR3: CASSLEGHFQETQYF. In DNA form, the CDR3 reads TGCGCCAGCAGCTTAGAGGGCCACTTCCAAGAGACCCAGTACTTC.

This clonotype was observed a few times. The junction and the germline gene differ at one end; a read error may be behind it. The chain is built from TRBV6-1 and TRBJ2-3, with no clear D. The germline V gene has CDR1 MNHNS and CDR2 SASEGT. There are 15 residues in the CDR3. The CDR3 spells CASRVGVATPNTLYF. CDR3 bases: TGTGCCAGCAGGGTTGGGGTAGCCACTCCGAATACGCTGTATTTT.

The chain uses TRBV28 and TRBJ2-7; tentative D call: TRBD2 (6 bases). The V gene's germline CDR1 is MDHEN and CDR2 SYDVKM. CDR3 length equals 11 residues. Trimming removed 7 bases from V and 5 bases from J, with 9 bases in between. CDR3 coding DNA: TGTGCCAGCAAAGGAGGGAACGAGCAGTACTTC. Amino acid sequence: CASKGGNEQYF.

The chain is built from TRBV19 and TRBJ2-1; possible D gene TRBD1, 7 bases. V shed 5 bases and J shed 9 bases, with 23 bases lying between them. The germline V gene has CDR1 LNHDA and CDR2 SQIVND (reference sequence). This CDR3 is built from 16 residues. The CDR3 DNA follows: TGTGCCAGTAGTGCCCGACTAGTAGGGGGCTTGGGTGAGCAGTTCTTC. Translated: CASSARLVGGLGEQFF.

The V call is TRBV20-1, the J call TRBJ2-1, with D perhaps matching TRBD1 or TRBD2 (7 bases each). Trimming removed 6 bases at V and 3 bases at J, with 18 bases between. This CDR3 has 15 amino acids. CDR1 is DFQATT and CDR2 is SNEGSKA in the germline V gene (reference sequence). The CDR3 DNA sequence: TGCAGTGCCGACTCAGGGGGGGGGTACTACAATGAGCAGTTCTTC. Translating gives CSADSGGGYYNEQFF.

This chain connects TRBV7-2 to TRBJ1-5; 7 bases agree with TRBD1. The V gene's germline CDR1 is SGHTA and CDR2 FQGNSA. CDR3 size: 16 residues. V trimming: 5 bases; J trimming: 2 bases; junction bases outside the gene matches: 9. CDR3 region: CASSRDRANGNQPQHF. The CDR3 DNA reads as TGTGCCAGCAGCCGCGACAGGGCGAATGGCAATCAGCCCCAGCATTTT.

The V gene is TRBV2, the J gene TRBJ2-7; the D gene is possibly TRBD1 (5 bases). Per the germline V gene, CDR1 is SNHLY and CDR2 is FYNNEI. CDR3 length: 14 amino acids. Trimming stripped 6 bases from V and 3 bases from J, with 15 bases between. CDR3 bases: TGTGCCAGCAGCGATAACAGGTATAACTACGAGCAGTACTTC. Its translation: CASSDNRYNYEQYF.

CDR3 in DNA: TGTGCCAGCATGCGGCAGGGGAACACCGGGGAGCTGTTTTTT. It translates to CASMRQGNTGELFF. This chain joins TRBV12-3 or TRBV12-4 and TRBJ2-2; TRBD1 is a possible D gene (5 bases). The V and J ends lost 7 bases and 1 base respectively, with 10 bases between them. The length of the CDR3 is 14 residues.

The gene calls are TRBV12-3 or TRBV12-4 and TRBJ1-2; D may be TRBD1 (6 bases). With 0 bases removed from V and 1 base from J, the gap between germline ends came to 9 bases. The length of the CDR3 is 15 residues. The CDR3 reads CASSLAGHFNYGYTF. As DNA, the CDR3 is TGTGCCAGCAGTTTAGCGGGACATTTTAACTATGGCTACACCTTC.

This clonotype was found a few times. This sequence joins TRBV21-1 and TRBJ2-1. TRBV21-1 is marked as a pseudogene. CDR3 length: 14 residues. The CDR3 loop is CASSKVAPDNEQFF. The CDR3 DNA sequence: TGTGCCAGCAGCAAAGTGGCCCCTGACAATGAGCAGTTCTTC.

This clonotype appeared a few times. The V and J genes are TRBV18 and TRBJ1-6; D not certain. V was pared by 2 bases and J by 7 bases, with 12 bases between. CDR1 and CDR2 (germline): KGHSH, LQKENI. CDR3 size: 15 residues. The CDR3 sequence: CASSPTTAGNSPLHF. The CDR3 DNA reads as TGTGCCAGCTCACCAACGACCGCGGGCAATTCACCCCTCCACTTT.

The CDR3 DNA is TGTGCCAGTAGTCCCACGACAACCCCGGGGAGGGAGACCCAGTACTTC. Translating it yields CASSPTTTPGRETQYF. The chain links TRBV19 to TRBJ2-5, with D maybe TRBD2 (6 bases). This CDR3 contains 16 residues. The V end was cut by 5 bases, the J end by 5 bases, with 21 bases between. Germline CDR1 and CDR2: LNHDA and SQIVND (reference sequence). Complete variable domain (other parts from reference TRBV19 and TRBJ2-5): DGGITQSPKYLFRKEGQNVTLSCEQNLNHDAMYWYRQDPGQGLRLIYYSQIVNDFQKGDIAEGYSVSREKKESFPLTVTSAQKNPTAFYLCASSPTTTPGRETQYFGPGTRLLVL.

The chain employs TRBV24-1 and TRBJ2-1; no definite D call. The germline V gene encodes CDR1 KGHDR and CDR2 SFDVKD. This CDR3 region has 13 residues. The V gene lost 4 bases and the J gene lost 8 bases, with 11 bases spanning the gap. The CDR3 loop reads CATSDPIIDEQFF. The CDR3 DNA reads as TGTGCCACCAGTGACCCTATAATCGATGAGCAGTTCTTC.

This chain links TRBV6-5 with TRBJ2-3, with a weak D call TRBD2 (6 bases). The CDR3 totals 16 residues. CDR1 is MNHEY, CDR2 SVGAGI, per germline. V lost 2 bases to trimming and J lost 5 bases, with 17 bases between them. DNA of the CDR3: TGTGCCAGCAGTTACCGCCGGGCAGCGGGTGGAGATACGCAGTATTTT. Its translation: CASSYRRAAGGDTQYF.

The chain has TRBV4-2 and TRBJ2-7, with 7 bases that match TRBD2. The CDR3 loop spans 16 amino acids. Germline V gene data show CDR1 as LGHNA and CDR2 as YNFKEQ. J lost 7 bases, V lost 0 bases, and 12 bases had no gene match. The CDR3 reads CASSQDTASGTGEQYF. The CDR3 nucleotides read TGTGCCAGCAGCCAAGATACCGCCAGCGGGACGGGGGAGCAGTACTTC.

This clonotype was seen a handful of times. The genes are TRBV7-2 and TRBJ2-7; 10 bases fit TRBD2. This CDR3 contains 14 residues. Germline V gene sequence: CDR1 SGHTA, CDR2 FQGNSA. Trimming removed 6 bases from V and 9 bases from J; junction bases left unmatched: 11. The CDR3 bases are TGTGCCAGCAGTTCACTAGCGGGGCGTGGACGGCAGTACTTC. Translation: CASSSLAGRGRQYF.

This chain joins TRBV5-1 and TRBJ1-4; 9 bases agree with TRBD1. Trimming removed 0 bases from V and 8 bases from J; junction bases left unmatched: 5. The CDR3 runs to 15 residues. Germline CDR1 and CDR2: SGHRS and YFSETQ. CDR3 region: CASSLEGTGWEKLFF. For the CDR3, the DNA is TGCGCCAGCAGCTTGGAAGGGACAGGGTGGGAAAAACTGTTTTTT. Full variable domain (remainder filled in from reference TRBV5-1 and TRBJ1-4): KAGVTQTPRYLIKTRGQQVTLSCSPISGHRSVSWYQQTPGQGLQFLFEYFSETQRNKGNFPGRFSGRQFSNSRSEMNVSTLELGDSALYLCASSLEGTGWEKLFFGSGTQLSVL.

At least ten counts were recorded for this clonotype. The V call is TRBV4-2, the J call TRBJ1-5; tentatively, D is TRBD1 (5 bases). CDR1 and CDR2 from the germline V gene are LGHNA and YNFKEQ. This CDR3 comprises 15 residues. Deletions cut 0 bases from V and 8 bases from J, with 14 bases between. CDR3 nucleotides: TGTGCCAGCAGCCAAGATCACGGGGCTCGAGAGCCCCAGCATTTT. Residues: CASSQDHGAREPQHF.

V usage is TRBV12-3 or TRBV12-4 and J usage is TRBJ2-6, with D perhaps being TRBD1 or TRBD2 (6 bases each). Trimming took off 8 bases at V and 4 bases at J, with 15 bases between the two ends. The CDR3 covers 15 residues. The DNA of the CDR3 is TGTGCCAGCGGAATACAGGGAGGAGGGGCCAACGTCCTGACTTTC. Translation: CASGIQGGGANVLTF.